This T cell receptor (beta chain) comes out of a study of T cell responses to AZD1222 COVID-19 vaccine (dated by TCRdb to about 2021). Concerning the study at large: AZD1222 recipients given second doses at about 4 weeks or at about 12 weeks were pooled, since spike-specific TCR depth and breadth were not found to differ between the two schedules. TCR sequencing was performed for more than 230 trial participants, of whom about 200 were given two doses of AZD1222 and around 26 were given two doses of MenACWY control vaccine. Trial participants were enrolled by age into subgroups of 18-55, 56-69 and 70-plus years, and roughly 150, 30 and 60 TCR-sequenced participants, respectively, were included in these subgroups.

On this clone: The antigen it binds to is not known. Base qualities are missing; no much larger clone stands one base away.

The germline V end is reduced by 0 bases and the J end by 5 bases; junction bases left unmatched: 6. Based on the germline V gene, the CDR1 and CDR2 sequences are SGHRS and YFSETQ. The CDR3 starts with the cysteine, ends with the phenylalanine, and has 15 residues. Of the read, only the CDR3 DNA is kept; its 45 bases are in frame from base 1. The CDR3 regions of human TCRbeta chains were subjected to immunosequencing. As for how the authors treated the data: TCRs in the repertoires were matched against a reference library of SARS-CoV-2-specific TCRs that had been generated with the MIRA antigen-specificity platform. Breadth was defined as the fraction of unique TCRs that were SARS-CoV-2-associated, and depth was defined as the fraction of total T cells that were SARS-CoV-2-associated. Each spike-specific TCR was assigned to its reactive spike region and to a CD4 or CD8 class using the MIRA data. Log10-transformed breadth and depth values were compared by one-way ANOVA with Sidak's multiple comparisons tests. TCRdb mirrors the immuneACCESS table, restricted to in-frame sequences. Some clones are absent from its copies; in checked studies, under half trace to an unresolved V gene, and the reason for the others is unknown. V and J calls plus clone size are reproduced from that table; the DNA served to infer D and trimming. A total of 100,000 to 150,000 clones appear in this sample, 75% to 90% of them only once. The ten largest clonotypes hold about 6% of the sample.

Paper-wide results and their limitations: The 56-69-year group was small, and its depth increase did not reach significance, likely because of low power. Most participants were white British and females outnumbered males, and the authors suggested that clonal diversity may have been underestimated. Because no samples from the day 14 peak response were available, repertoires could be characterized only after the peak T cell response. The whole spike protein was spanned by vaccine-associated CD4 TCRs, and dominant responses were seen in regions 160-218 and 743-854. A significant rise in spike-specific TCR breadth and depth was observed after two AZD1222 doses relative to day 0 and relative to MenACWY recipients. Reportedly, close to half of the unique spike-specific TCRs recognized epitopes lying outside the regions that are mutated in the B.1.351 and B.1.1.7 variants. Conclusions about previously exposed vaccinees are limited because only six or seven AZD1222 recipients were SARS-CoV-2 seropositive at baseline.

The time point label, as the study defines it: baseline before first vaccination. Vaccinee samples were obtained from the UK trials COV001 and COV002, which included a single-blind randomized controlled phase 2/3 trial of AZD1222 (ChAdOx1 nCoV-19) in healthy adults. Trial participant PBMC samples were collected at day 0 and day 28 after the second dose for TCRbeta chain sequencing. This sequence originates from an adult in good health. This sequence uses TRBV5-1 and TRBJ1-1, and 8 junctional nucleotides match TRBD1. The specimen comprised peripheral blood, sampled on day 0 of AZD1222 vaccination. The CDR3 region reads CASSLAGQAGTEAFF. In nucleotides, the sequence is TGCGCCAGCAGCTTGGCGGGACAGGCGGGGACTGAAGCTTTCTTT.